Listed here is a single TCR beta chain. Its specificity is unknown. This record comes from a study of T cells in localized non-small cell lung cancer. Study findings and constraints: Since sequencing was restricted to only one region of the tumor, intratumor heterogeneity remains a possibility. Adjacent lung had a median roughly 50 of the 100 largest tumor clones. Maximal T cell clonality occurred in uninvolved adjacent lung, with tumor ranking below it. Prolonged overall survival went with higher T cell density in the blood.

V was pared by 8 bases and J by 4 bases, with 14 bases between. The CDR3 length is 13 residues. The germline V gene encodes CDR1 MDHEN and CDR2 SYDVKM. Profiling relied on immunoSEQ multiplex PCR, and the TCRdb table lists in-frame clones only, not all of them. Altogether around 91,000 clones are present, roughly 87% being singletons, with the ten largest covering roughly 15%. The V call is TRBV28, the J call TRBJ1-1; the D gene is possibly TRBD1 (6 bases). The source material was peripheral blood, sampled before any cancer treatment. The sequence came from a man between 40 and 70 years old with stage I squamous cell lung carcinoma. The CDR3 sequence: CASRRGSFTEAFF. CDR3 bases: TGTGCCAGCCGGAGGGGGAGTTTCACTGAAGCTTTCTTT.